The next 21 T cell receptor beta chains were all read from a single sample in a study of beta chain features in type 1 diabetes. Sequenced material consisted of expressed TCRB transcripts (all of the isolated RNA was reverse transcribed). Libraries were prepared by immunoSEQ multiplex PCR; TCRdb keeps only in-frame clonotypes and omits some of them. Here the sample spans under 400,000 clones, over 9.5% being singletons. Material: naive CD4+ T cells from blood. These receptors all stem from a man aged 18 to 35 in good health.

The chain uses TRBV7-2 and TRBJ1-1, with TRBD1 as a possible D gene (6 bases). Germline V gives CDR1 SGHTA, CDR2 FQGNSA. The CDR3 is 14 residues long. The germline V and J ends were trimmed by 7 bases and 1 base, with 13 bases remaining between them. CDR3 nucleotide sequence: TGTGCCAGCATCTCGGACAGCTGGAACACTGAAGCTTTCTTT. Protein product: CASISDSWNTEAFF.

This clone was detected only a few times. The chain joins TRBV7-2 to TRBJ2-6, with D possibly matching TRBD1 (6 bases). Trimming took 5 bases from V and 0 from J, leaving 17 bases between them. The CDR3 totals 18 residues. Germline loops: CDR1 SGHTA, CDR2 FQGNSA. CDR3 coding DNA: TGTGCCAGCAGCACCCAAACTACAGGGATCTCTGGGGCCAACGTCCTGACTTTC. This translates into CASSTQTTGISGANVLTF.

This chain uses TRBV23-1 with TRBJ2-7; no definite D call. TRBV23-1 is sorted into the ORF group, with uncertain function. Between the trimmed V and J ends, which lost 7 bases and 3 bases, there was a span of 7 bases. The CDR3 sequence is 11 residues long. The CDR3 is CASTHNYEQYF. CDR3 DNA sequence: TGCGCCAGCACCCACAACTACGAGCAGTACTTC.

The chain links TRBV9 to TRBJ2-7; 8 positions match TRBD1. Per the germline V gene, CDR1 is SGDLS and CDR2 is YYNGEE. V dropped 0 bases and J dropped 0; count of bases not matched to a gene: 8. This CDR3 has 17 amino acids. The CDR3 loop reads CASSVDSRGPLSYEQYF. The CDR3 region has the DNA TGTGCCAGCAGCGTAGATTCCAGGGGGCCCCTCTCCTACGAGCAGTACTTC.

The chain uses TRBV7-2 and TRBJ1-5; 7 bases fit TRBD1. The CDR3 runs to 15 residues. Germline V gene data show CDR1 as SGHTA and CDR2 as FQGNSA. The V and J ends lost 4 bases and 2 bases, in that order; junction bases with no gene match: 5. This chain's CDR3 is CASSSTGQGNQPQHF. DNA of the CDR3: TGTGCCAGCAGCTCCACAGGACAGGGCAATCAGCCCCAGCATTTT.

The chain combines TRBV7-3 with TRBJ2-1, with 16 bases aligning to TRBD2. V was pared by 3 bases and J by 8 bases, with 7 bases of the junction left unmatched. This CDR3 has 17 residues. Germline values: CDR1 SGHTA, CDR2 FQGTGA. For the CDR3, the DNA is TGTGCCAGCAGCTTGGGACTAGCGGGAGGGGAAGTTGATGAGCAGTTCTTC. Amino acids: CASSLGLAGGEVDEQFF.

V and J are TRBV9 and TRBJ2-1; TRBD1 matches at 9 bases. V lost 3 bases, J lost 2 bases, and 3 bases stayed unmatched. The CDR3 runs to 15 residues. Germline V gene lookup returns CDR1 SGDLS and CDR2 YYNGEE. CDR3 sequence reads: CASSARTGAYNEQFF. Written as DNA, the CDR3 is TGTGCCAGCAGCGCCCGGACAGGGGCCTACAATGAGCAGTTCTTC.

There are a few counts of this clone. The chain couples TRBV5-4 to TRBJ2-7, with TRBD1 matching 7 bases. Per the germline V gene, CDR1 is SGHNT and CDR2 is YYREEE (reference sequence). The V segment lost 0 bases and the J segment 1 base; nucleotides outside the gene matches: 13. The CDR3 extends over 18 amino acids. CDR3 in DNA: TGTGCCAGCAGCTTGGGGGGACAGCACGACATCAAGTCCTACGAGCAGTACTTC. This encodes CASSLGGQHDIKSYEQYF.

The table lists this clone with a few counts. This sequence joins TRBV28 and TRBJ2-3; 8 positions match TRBD1. Trimming at V came to 6 bases and at J to 3 bases, leaving 8 bases not matched to a gene. This CDR3 is built from 15 residues. Per germline, CDR1 MDHEN and CDR2 SYDVKM. The DNA of the CDR3 is TGTGCCAGCAGAAGGACAGGGTTGGGTACAGATACGCAGTATTTT. Encoded protein: CASRRTGLGTDTQYF.

This clone appeared a few times. The chain has TRBV7-2 and TRBJ2-3, with 9 bases that match TRBD2. Looked up from germline, CDR1 is SGHTA and CDR2 is FQGNSA. V lost 5 bases, J lost 1 base, and 7 bases stayed unmatched. CDR3 length: 16 residues. The CDR3 loop is CASSPTLAGGTDTQYF. DNA of the CDR3: TGTGCCAGCAGCCCGACCTTAGCGGGGGGCACAGATACGCAGTATTTT.

This clone occurred a few times. The J gene is TRBJ2-2, the V gene TRBV28; D gene unclear. CDR3 length: 14 residues. From germline, CDR1 is MDHEN and CDR2 SYDVKM. The V and J ends lost 2 bases and 4 bases respectively, with 8 bases between them. Written as DNA, the CDR3 is TGTGCCAGCAGTTTACCCCCCGGCACCGGGGAGCTGTTTTTT. Translation: CASSLPPGTGELFF.

The J gene is TRBJ2-5, the V gene TRBV6-6, with a tentative D call TRBD1 (6 bases). V was shortened by 5 bases and J by 2 bases, with 12 bases between the two germline ends. Germline V gene lookup returns CDR1 MNHNY and CDR2 SVGAGI (reference sequence). This CDR3 is 14 amino acids long. CDR3 nucleotide sequence: TGTGCCAGCAGTCCCAACAGGGATCAAGAGACCCAGTACTTC. As protein: CASSPNRDQETQYF.

The chain joins TRBV6-5 to TRBJ2-5; a weak D match, TRBD2 (5 bases). Trimming stripped 0 bases from V and 7 bases from J, with 15 bases between. Per germline, CDR1 MNHEY and CDR2 SVGAGI. The CDR3 loop spans 15 amino acids. The CDR3 protein is CASSYSTTILGTQYF. The CDR3 region has the DNA TGTGCCAGCAGTTACTCCACGACTATTTTAGGGACCCAGTACTTC.

This clone has only a few counts. The genes are TRBV27 and TRBJ1-4, with 7 bases identical to TRBD1. Per the germline V gene, CDR1 is MNHEY and CDR2 is SMNVEV (reference sequence). The CDR3 spans 13 residues. The ends lost 5 bases at V and 10 bases at J; junction bases unmatched: 7. CDR3: CASSPTGDSKLFF. CDR3 DNA: TGTGCCAGCAGTCCTACAGGGGACTCAAAACTGTTTTTT.

The chain joins TRBV5-1 to TRBJ2-5, with a possible D match to TRBD1 (5 bases). Germline values: CDR1 SGHRS, CDR2 YFSETQ. This CDR3 has 15 amino acids. V lost 1 base and J lost 0, with 10 bases in between. For the CDR3, the DNA is TGCGCCAGCAGCTTGATAGGGGCGTACCAAGAGACCCAGTACTTC. The encoded protein is CASSLIGAYQETQYF. Complete variable domain (other parts from reference TRBV5-1 and TRBJ2-5): KAGVTQTPRYLIKTRGQQVTLSCSPISGHRSVSWYQQTPGQGLQFLFEYFSETQRNKGNFPGRFSGRQFSNSRSEMNVSTLELGDSALYLCASSLIGAYQETQYFGPGTRLLVL.

The chain links TRBV7-2 to TRBJ2-5; 8 nucleotides match TRBD2. The CDR3 sequence is 13 residues long. Germline trimming cut 5 bases from V and 3 bases from J; bases unmatched to any gene: 2. Germline-derived CDR1 and CDR2 are SGHTA and FQGNSA. The CDR3 here is CASSPGREETQYF. The CDR3 DNA sequence: TGTGCCAGCAGCCCCGGGAGGGAAGAGACCCAGTACTTC.

The chain has TRBV7-8 and TRBJ2-3; 9 nucleotides line up with TRBD2. This CDR3 is 17 amino acids long. Per germline, CDR1 SGHVS and CDR2 FQNEAQ. Trimming at V came to 1 base and at J to 4 bases, leaving 9 bases not matched to a gene. For the CDR3, the DNA is TGTGCCAGCAGCTTAGGAGAGACTAGCGGTGGTGCAGATACGCAGTATTTT. Translation: CASSLGETSGGADTQYF.

This rearrangement joins TRBV11-2 to TRBJ1-2, with D tentatively TRBD1 (6 bases). The CDR3 has 13 amino acids. The germline V gene has CDR1 SGHAT and CDR2 FQNNGV. V was cut by 3 bases and J by 5 bases, with 10 bases left in between. The CDR3: CASSFGTNYGYTF. CDR3 nucleotides: TGTGCCAGCAGCTTTGGGACAAATTATGGCTACACCTTC.

The V call is TRBV7-9, the J call TRBJ1-1; the match to TRBD1 covers 8 bases. This CDR3 is 14 amino acids long. J gave up 4 bases and V 5 bases, and 6 bases lay outside the gene matches. Germline CDR1 and CDR2: SEHNR and FQNEAQ (reference sequence). This CDR3 reads CASSPQGGGTEAFF. DNA of the CDR3: TGTGCCAGCAGCCCACAGGGGGGGGGCACTGAAGCTTTCTTT.

The rearrangement uses TRBV30 and TRBJ2-7; 7 bases match TRBD2. Germline values: CDR1 GTSNPN, CDR2 SVGIG (reference sequence). The junction had 4 bases not matched to a gene; V was cut back by 1 base and J by 4 bases. The CDR3 length is 13 residues. This CDR3 reads CAWSASGGYEQYF. The CDR3, as DNA: TGTGCCTGGAGTGCTAGCGGAGGATACGAGCAGTACTTC.

This clone was observed a handful of times. Different DNA sequences within this sample yield the same CDR3. The rearrangement uses TRBV7-2 and TRBJ2-3; 12 nucleotides line up with TRBD2. The CDR3 sequence is 15 residues long. V shed 5 bases, J shed 1 base, and the junction held 1 base outside the gene matches. CDR1 SGHTA and CDR2 FQGNSA come from the germline V gene. As DNA, the CDR3 is TGTGCCAGCAGCCGGACTAGCGGGGGCACAGATACGCAGTATTTT. This codes for CASSRTSGGTDTQYF.